Below, 10 T cell receptor beta chains from the same sample are listed, as sequenced in a study of OX40 agonist ivuxolimab in advanced cancers. Clones were read by immunoSEQ multiplex PCR, and TCRdb kept only the in-frame ones, dropping some. This sample yields around 78,000 clones, of which 85% to 90% are seen a single time; about 0.94% belongs to the top ten. The input for sequencing was CD4+ or CD8+ T cells sorted from blood, taken in a trial of the OX40 agonist ivuxolimab. The receptors were gathered from an adult with an advanced solid tumor such as melanoma, head and neck, liver or kidney cancer.

The chain employs TRBV5-1 and TRBJ2-5, with TRBD2 matching 10 bases. The CDR3 length is 16 residues. Germline loops: CDR1 SGHRS, CDR2 YFSETQ. J gave up 1 base and V 0 bases, and 3 bases lay outside the gene matches. This chain's CDR3 is CASSLGAGGVQETQYF. CDR3 nucleotide sequence: TGCGCCAGCAGCTTGGGAGCGGGAGGGGTCCAAGAGACCCAGTACTTC.

This clone was counted only a few times. The J gene is TRBJ1-2, the V gene TRBV6-1; D may be TRBD1 (5 bases). The CDR3 has 15 residues. V was clipped by 4 bases and J by 0 bases, with 12 bases between them. In germline, CDR1 is MNHNS, CDR2 SASEGT. CDR3 in DNA: TGTGCCAGCAGTGTTGGCCCGACAGCTAACTATGGCTACACCTTC. Amino acids: CASSVGPTANYGYTF.

This clone appeared a single time. The rearrangement joins TRBV19 to TRBJ2-5; 9 nucleotides line up with TRBD1. The V gene's germline CDR1 is LNHDA and CDR2 SQIVND (reference sequence). The CDR3 is made up of 16 amino acids. V trimming: 3 bases; J trimming: 4 bases; junction bases outside the gene matches: 9. DNA for the CDR3: TGTGCCAGTAGTATCCGCACAGGGGGCGCTTTAGAGACCCAGTACTTC. This sequence encodes CASSIRTGGALETQYF.

For this clone: No DNA is shown, since the ends of the CDR3 on it are uncertain; the CDR3 is the one TCRdb lists. The CDR3 reads CASSVGDGTRGFF. The chain has TRBV9 and TRBJ2-1; TRBD2, the table's D call, lacks a check against the DNA. Germline V gene lookup returns CDR1 SGDLS and CDR2 YYNGEE. 13 amino acids form the CDR3, both terminal residues included.

The rearrangement links TRBV30 to TRBJ2-5; 7 nucleotides match TRBD2. Trimming took 5 bases from V and 7 from J; bases not matched to a gene: 10. This CDR3 has 13 residues. Germline assignment: CDR1 GTSNPN and CDR2 SVGIG (reference sequence). CDR3 nucleotides: TGTGCCTGGGAAGGGCTAGCGGTCGGGACCCAGTACTTC. Its protein product is CAWEGLAVGTQYF.

A few counts support this clone. The chain couples TRBV29-1 to TRBJ2-1; 9 bases fit TRBD2. With V trimmed by 5 bases and J by 6 bases, 8 bases remained unmatched. The V gene's germline CDR1 is SQVTM and CDR2 ANQGSEA. This CDR3 has 14 amino acids. The DNA for the CDR3 is TGCAGCGTTCGGCGGGGGGGCACAGGCAATGAGCAGTTCTTC. The encoded protein is CSVRRGGTGNEQFF.

J is TRBJ1-2 and V is TRBV7-9; perhaps TRBD1 as D (6 bases). The CDR3 has 12 residues. The V gene lost 4 bases and the J gene lost 4 bases, with 7 bases spanning the gap. From germline, CDR1 is SEHNR and CDR2 FQNEAQ (reference sequence). CDR3 sequence reads: CASSSQGYGYTF. CDR3 DNA sequence: TGTGCCAGCAGCTCACAGGGCTATGGCTACACCTTC.

The chain joins TRBV7-2 to TRBJ2-5; D possibly matches TRBD1 or TRBD2 (5 bases each). CDR1 is SGHTA and CDR2 is FQGNSA in the germline V gene. Trimming shortened V by 1 base and J by 5 bases, and 14 bases separated the two germline ends. The CDR3 loop spans 15 amino acids. The CDR3 nucleotides are TGTGCCAGCAGCTTAGGTGGGACCCAAGGGGAGACCCAGTACTTC. This sequence encodes CASSLGGTQGETQYF.

This chain connects TRBV10-3 to TRBJ2-5, with 9 bases that match TRBD1. Looked up from germline, CDR1 is ENHRY and CDR2 is SYGVKD. The CDR3 loop spans 17 amino acids. With 2 bases clipped from V and 7 bases from J, the junction kept 14 bases outside the gene matches. As DNA, the CDR3 is TGTGCCATCAGTGAGACAACCGGGACAGGGATGGTCGGGACCCAGTACTTC. Its translation: CAISETTGTGMVGTQYF.

This clone was observed once. The chain joins TRBV5-5 to TRBJ1-5; TRBD1 might be the D (5 bases). Looked up from germline, CDR1 is SGHKS and CDR2 is YYEKEE (reference sequence). This CDR3 has 15 amino acids. Trimming shortened V by 3 bases and J by 6 bases, and 16 bases separated the two germline ends. The CDR3 region has the DNA TGTGCCAGCAGCTGGGGTGGAACTGGGACTCAGCCCCAGCATTTT. Its translation is CASSWGGTGTQPQHF.